The TCR beta chain described here comes from a study of human T cells and chemical hapten exposure. There are 13 residues in the CDR3. The V and J ends lost 5 bases and 4 bases respectively, with 14 bases between them. From germline, CDR1 is SQVTM and CDR2 ANQGSEA. This clonotype has at least ten counts. Its antigen is unidentified. As for time point: pre-sensitization, week 0. Treatment in this sample: therapeutic diphenylcyclopropenone sensitization with weekly scalp DPC. TCRdb passed the RACE reads through MiXCR, listing each CDR3 protein once. The sample includes tens of thousands of distinct CDR3 sequences, around 7% of them seen just once. Points from the study as a whole: Compared with pre-sensitization or healthy control sets, expanded TCRs clustered more.

The sample consisted of whole blood, taken in connection with sensitization to the hapten diphenylcyclopropenone (DPC). The rearrangement uses TRBV29-1 and TRBJ1-1; weak D call: TRBD1 (5 bases). This TCR came from a woman in her 30s with alopecia areata. Some clones in this sample may be carry-over from other donors' samples. In DNA, the CDR3 is TGCAGCGTTAGCAGGGCGAGTTTCACTGAAGCTTTCTTT. Protein product: CSVSRASFTEAFF.